This TCR beta chain was identified during a study of blood T cells in healthy people across ages. The CDR3 is made up of 13 amino acids. In germline, CDR1 is LGHNT, CDR2 FRNRAP. V shed 6 bases, J shed 10 bases, and the junction held 8 bases outside the gene matches. Each sample used at least 6 million PBMCs. A second PCR, run for about 6 to 11 cycles, used a sample-barcoded 5' primer plus a J-beta primer mix. All samples yielded 2.5 million or more CDR3-containing paired-end reads. TCRdb re-analysed the 5' RACE reads in MiXCR, keeping a single row per CDR3 protein. The sample carries some 370,000 distinct CDR3 sequences, 50% to 60% recorded once.

This sequence was found in a man in his fifties or sixties in good health. V usage is TRBV12-5 and J usage is TRBJ2-1; 8 nucleotides match TRBD2. Specimen: blood. The CDR3 sequence is CASGSGGLGEQFF. CDR3 sequence (DNA): TGTGCTAGTGGGAGCGGGGGCCTCGGGGAGCAGTTCTTC.